These T cell receptor beta chains were read from a single sample in a study of cytomegalovirus exposure and HLA in healthy donors. Sequencing was performed with immunoSEQ multiplex PCR; in TCRdb, only in-frame clones are kept and a portion is missing. The sample comprises about 140,000 clones, 75% to 80% of which are singletons, and around 2% rests with the top ten. Sequencing used PBMCs. The source is a man aged 30 to 39 in good health and CMV-seronegative. The CDR3 runs from the conserved cysteine through the conserved F or W. The order of the fields is J gene, D gene, clone size, V gene, CDR3 protein, CDR3 DNA. D genes are given only for firm matches. Clone sizes are given selectively: once, few, many, or a class where the clone is expanded.

TRBJ2-7 | . | . | TRBV28 | CASRAPSQDSNYEQYF | TGTGCCAGCAGGGCCCCCTCCCAGGACAGCAACTACGAGCAGTACTTC
TRBJ2-3 | TRBD2 | . | TRBV10-3 | CAISEASGRAVGDTQYF | TGTGCCATCAGTGAGGCTAGCGGGAGGGCCGTGGGGGATACGCAGTATTTT
TRBJ2-1 | TRBD2 | once | TRBV28 | CASSSTSRLAGYNEQFF | TGTGCCAGCAGTTCCACTAGCCGACTAGCGGGATACAATGAGCAGTTCTTC
TRBJ2-3 | TRBD2 | . | TRBV11-2 | CASSLDGGGSDGTQYF | TGTGCCAGCAGCTTAGATGGGGGGGGTAGCGACGGTACGCAGTATTTT
TRBJ2-2 | TRBD2 | . | TRBV27 | CASSPTGVGLAGGPGAGELFF | TGTGCCAGCAGCCCGACAGGGGTGGGTCTAGCGGGAGGGCCGGGAGCCGGGGAGCTGTTTTTT
TRBJ2-3 | TRBD2 | . | TRBV9 | CASKAGGPRNTDTQYF | TGTGCCAGCAAGGCGGGAGGGCCACGCAACACAGATACGCAGTATTTT
TRBJ2-2 | TRBD1 | . | TRBV19 | CASISRQGAGGELFF | TGTGCCAGTATTTCGCGACAGGGGGCGGGCGGGGAGCTGTTTTTT
TRBJ2-7 | . | . | TRBV12-5 | CASGSVQGSHEQYF | TGTGCTAGTGGTTCGGTACAGGGAAGTCACGAGCAGTACTTC
TRBJ2-3 | TRBD2 | . | TRBV9 | CASSLGAGGGHTDTQYF | TGTGCCAGCAGCCTCGGAGCGGGAGGGGGACACACAGATACGCAGTATTTT
TRBJ1-4 | . | few | TRBV4-1 | CASSLPGWNEKLFF | TGCGCCAGCAGCCTCCCGGGATGGAATGAAAAACTGTTTTTT
TRBJ1-3 | . | . | TRBV6-1 | CASSESAPGSGNTIYF | TGTGCCAGCAGTGAATCCGCTCCGGGGTCGGGAAACACCATATATTTT
TRBJ2-1 | . | . | TRBV29-1 | CSVERGLRGMEQFF | TGCAGCGTTGAAAGGGGGCTCCGGGGGATGGAGCAGTTCTTC
TRBJ1-3 | . | . | TRBV11-2 | CASSLEWTVGNTIYF | TGTGCCAGCAGCTTAGAATGGACTGTCGGAAACACCATATATTTT
TRBJ2-7 | TRBD1 | . | TRBV11-2 | CASSKRGQGEGEQYF | TGTGCCAGCAGTAAGAGAGGACAGGGGGAGGGTGAGCAGTACTTC
TRBJ2-5 | TRBD2 | . | TRBV27 | CASSPNSGKGRETQYF | TGTGCCAGCAGTCCTAATAGCGGGAAGGGCCGGGAGACCCAGTACTTC
TRBJ2-1 | . | . | TRBV30 | CAWSGGTDAKSSYNEQFF | TGTGCCTGGAGTGGCGGGACAGATGCCAAGAGCTCCTACAATGAGCAGTTCTTC
TRBJ2-1 | . | . | TRBV28 | CASSLATSYNEQFF | TGTGCCAGCAGTTTAGCGACTTCCTACAATGAGCAGTTCTTC
TRBJ2-3 | TRBD1 | . | TRBV6-1 | CASSDREVPSDTQYF | TGTGCCAGCTCGGACAGGGAGGTCCCCTCAGATACGCAGTATTTT
TRBJ2-1 | . | . | TRBV2 | CASSERGSGSYNEQFF | TGTGCCAGCAGTGAACGGGGTAGCGGCTCCTACAATGAGCAGTTCTTC
TRBJ1-1 | . | . | TRBV27 | CASTTGLNTEAFF | TGTGCCAGTACCACAGGGTTGAACACTGAAGCTTTCTTT
TRBJ2-1 | . | . | TRBV19 | CASSISRENEQFF | TGTGCCAGTAGTATATCTCGGGAGAACGAGCAGTTCTTC
TRBJ2-7 | TRBD2 | few | TRBV7-6 | CASSRAGTSRDEQYF | TGTGCCAGCAGCCGGGCCGGGACTAGCCGGGACGAGCAGTACTTC
TRBJ1-3 | . | . | TRBV2 | CASSALNRHGNTIYF | TGTGCCAGCAGTGCTTTAAACAGGCATGGAAACACCATATATTTT
TRBJ2-3 | TRBD2 | . | TRBV30 | CAWGEGDTQYF | TGTGCCTGGGGGGAGGGAGATACGCAGTATTTT
TRBJ2-5 | . | . | TRBV7-9 | CASSWDTQETQYF | TGTGCCAGCAGCTGGGACACCCAAGAGACCCAGTACTTC
TRBJ2-7 | TRBD2 | . | TRBV10-3 | CAISPGLAGGTSHF | TGTGCCATCAGTCCGGGACTAGCGGGAGGGACGTCGCACTTC
TRBJ2-3 | . | few | TRBV6-4 | CASSDSSVEGPDTQYF | TGTGCCAGCAGTGACTCGAGTGTAGAGGGCCCAGATACGCAGTATTTT
TRBJ2-7 | . | . | TRBV5-1 | CASSVSGDKYEQYF | TGCGCCAGCAGCGTTAGCGGAGACAAATACGAGCAGTACTTC